This TCR beta chain comes out of a study of control samples from healthy donors and cancer patients. V lost 7 bases and J 0 bases, leaving 9 bases between the germline ends. Germline-derived CDR1 and CDR2 are SNHLY and FYNNEI. The CDR3 loop spans 14 amino acids. Profiled with immunoSEQ multiplex PCR; TCRdb holds only in-frame clones, not every one. The table has roughly 80,000 clones, roughly nine tenths seen once. The rearrangement links TRBV2 to TRBJ1-4; no clear D gene. The TCR originated in a man in his forties or fifties in good health. The sample consisted of blood. CDR3: CASTVEATNEKLFF. For the CDR3, the DNA is TGTGCCAGCACTGTGGAGGCAACTAATGAAAAACTGTTTTTT. The complete variable domain, with remaining parts taken from reference TRBV2 and TRBJ1-4, reads EPEVTQTPSHQVTQMGQEVILRCVPISNHLYFYWYRQILGQKVEFLVSFYNNEISEKSEIFDDQFSVERPDGSNFTLKIRSTKLEDSAMYFCASTVEATNEKLFFGSGTQLSVL.